The clone carrying this T cell receptor (beta chain) has at least ten counts. Antigen: not known. The CDR3 loop spans 14 amino acids. The V gene end was trimmed by 4 bases and the J gene end by 6 bases; junction bases not matched to a gene: 5. During its preparation, the TCRbeta library received unique molecular identifiers. TCRdb independently ran MiXCR on the PCR reads; one entry per CDR3 protein. The data contain hundreds of thousands of distinct CDR3 sequences, around 12% of them singletons. This record comes from a study of T-cell reconstitution after alpha-beta-depleted transplantation in children. Study findings and constraints: About two months after transplant, alpha-beta T cells reportedly came from several hundred expanded graft clones. A year post-transplant, T-cell counts and diversity derived mostly from newly produced T cells. Surviving recipient T cells and thymic progenitors accounted for the high day-60 TCRbeta diversity observed in some patients.

The TCR was taken from a girl aged 2 to 10 with congenital amegakaryocytic thrombocytopenia, due to receive a stem cell transplant. The sample was PBMCs, taken before TCRalphabeta/CD19-depleted stem cell transplant. This chain links TRBV12-3 or TRBV12-4 with TRBJ2-1, with 8 nucleotides matching TRBD2. The CDR3 bases are TGTGCCAGCAGTTATAGCGGGAACTCCAATGAGCAGTTCTTC. Translating it yields CASSYSGNSNEQFF.